Below are 26 T cell receptor beta chains sequenced from a single sample in a study of T cell responses to AZD1222 COVID-19 vaccine. TCRdb keeps only in-frame clones here, not all; method: immunoSEQ multiplex PCR. The table shows about 150,000 clones, with 90% to 95% occurring only once. The material sequenced was peripheral blood, taken 28 days after the second AZD1222 dose. The receptors stem from an adult who received the AZD1222 COVID-19 vaccine.

The chain has TRBV18 and TRBJ2-5; D possibly uses TRBD1 or TRBD2 (6 bases each). Trimming removed 3 bases from V and 5 bases from J, with 13 bases in between. The CDR3 consists of 14 residues. In germline, CDR1 is KGHSH, CDR2 LQKENI. CDR3 nucleotides: TGTGCCAGCTCACCCAACGGGGGCGGTGAGACCCAGTACTTC. It encodes CASSPNGGGETQYF.

This chain connects TRBV7-2 to TRBJ1-1; unclear D gene. Germline V gene lookup returns CDR1 SGHTA and CDR2 FQGNSA. The V end lost 5 bases, the J end lost 1 base, and 11 bases lay between the germline ends. This CDR3 comprises 14 residues. The CDR3 DNA reads TGTGCCAGCAGCCTTATATCGGGGAACACTGAAGCTTTCTTT. Residues: CASSLISGNTEAFF.

This sequence joins TRBV15 and TRBJ2-3; unclear D gene. Looked up from germline, CDR1 is LNHNV and CDR2 is YYDKDF (reference sequence). V gave up 4 bases and J gave up 6 bases, with 11 bases separating them. This CDR3 is 13 amino acids long. CDR3 nucleotide sequence: TGTGCCACCAGCACCATTAGAGCGGATACGCAGTATTTT. It codes for CATSTIRADTQYF.

This rearrangement joins TRBV28 to TRBJ1-5; D call uncertain. This CDR3 has 11 amino acids. Germline CDR1 reads MDHEN; CDR2 reads SYDVKM. V was pared by 6 bases and J by 9 bases, with 9 bases between. CDR3 coding DNA: TGTGCCAGCAGGCAGGTTGGGCCCCAGCATTTT. It is translated as CASRQVGPQHF.

The gene calls are TRBV7-2 and TRBJ2-1; D remains ambiguous. The length of the CDR3 is 16 residues. Deletions cut 1 base from V and 3 bases from J, with 13 bases between. Germline V gene lookup returns CDR1 SGHTA and CDR2 FQGNSA. The DNA of the CDR3 is TGTGCCAGCAGCTTAGTAGCTGACATGGACTACAATGAGCAGTTCTTC. Protein sequence: CASSLVADMDYNEQFF.

The rearrangement links TRBV5-4 to TRBJ1-1; D may be TRBD1 (5 bases). This CDR3 spans 15 amino acids. V lost 0 bases and J lost 0, with 9 bases in between. CDR1 SGHNT and CDR2 YYREEE come from the germline V gene (reference sequence). CDR3 in amino acids: CASSLGRGVNTEAFF. DNA of the CDR3: TGTGCCAGCAGCTTGGGTCGAGGGGTGAACACTGAAGCTTTCTTT.

The genes are TRBV19 and TRBJ1-6; 9 bases are a match to TRBD1. V shed 6 bases and J 6 bases; nucleotides not matched to a gene: 3. This CDR3 has 14 amino acids. Germline assignment: CDR1 LNHDA and CDR2 SQIVND (reference sequence). In DNA form, the CDR3 reads TGTGCCAGTAGACAGGGGGCCGGTAATTCACCCCTCCACTTT. Protein sequence: CASRQGAGNSPLHF.

The chain combines TRBV7-9 with TRBJ1-6, with TRBD1 matching over 12 bases. This CDR3 contains 17 residues. The germline V gene has CDR1 SEHNR and CDR2 FQNEAQ (reference sequence). Losses at the gene ends were 3 bases for V and 7 bases for J; bases not matched to a gene: 7. The CDR3 loop reads CASSLGDRGLLNSPLHF. The CDR3 nucleotides are TGTGCCAGCAGCTTGGGGGACAGGGGGCTTCTGAATTCACCCCTCCACTTT.

The chain recombines TRBV7-9 with TRBJ2-1; D is ambiguous. Trimming removed 1 base at V and 9 bases at J, with 13 bases between. Germline V CDR1 and CDR2: SEHNR, FQNEAQ (reference sequence). The CDR3 is 14 residues long. The CDR3 is CASSLGLQSGEQFF. The CDR3 DNA reads as TGTGCCAGCAGCTTAGGCCTACAGTCTGGTGAGCAGTTCTTC.

This clone occurred a few times. The chain uses TRBV11-2 and TRBJ1-2; the match to TRBD1 covers 11 bases. CDR1 is SGHAT, CDR2 FQNNGV, per germline. V dropped 5 bases and J dropped 4; count of bases not matched to a gene: 12. This CDR3 is 17 amino acids long. CDR3 sequence: CASSPGTGGAQSYGYTF. The CDR3 region has the DNA TGTGCCAGCAGCCCTGGGACAGGGGGTGCCCAGAGCTATGGCTACACCTTC.

V is TRBV14 and J is TRBJ1-5; maybe TRBD1 (5 bases). Trimming left V 5 bases short and J 3 bases short, with 8 bases between. The CDR3 runs 13 residues. Germline CDR1 SGHDN, CDR2 FVKESK. CDR3 protein: CASSDSHNQPQHF. In nucleotides, the CDR3 is TGTGCCAGCAGCGACAGTCACAATCAGCCCCAGCATTTT.

This chain joins TRBV11-3 and TRBJ1-6; D remains ambiguous. Per germline, CDR1 SGHNT and CDR2 YENEEA. The CDR3 totals 13 residues. V shed 3 bases and J shed 6 bases, with 6 bases lying between them. CDR3 sequence (DNA): TGTGCCAGCAGCTTGAGTTCTAATTCACCCCTCCACTTT. Translation gives CASSLSSNSPLHF.

The chain has TRBV18 and TRBJ1-4; D is possibly TRBD1 (5 bases). Germline V gives CDR1 KGHSH, CDR2 LQKENI. This CDR3 region has 18 residues. Trimming left V 0 bases short and J 2 bases short, with 16 bases between. CDR3 loop: CASSPPILGGSTNEKLFF. CDR3 DNA: TGTGCCAGCTCACCACCAATATTGGGGGGATCGACTAATGAAAAACTGTTTTTT. Complete variable domain (other parts from reference TRBV18 and TRBJ1-4): NAGVMQNPRHLVRRRGQEARLRCSPMKGHSHVYWYRQLPEEGLKFMVYLQKENIIDESGMPKERFSAEFPKEGPSILRIQQVVRGDSAAYFCASSPPILGGSTNEKLFFGSGTQLSVL.

This chain's CDR3 is CASTPGGSVTGELFF. CDR3 in DNA: TGTGCCAGCACCCCGGGCGGGAGTGTCACCGGGGAGCTGTTTTTT. The chain couples TRBV9 to TRBJ2-2, with 7 positions matching TRBD2. The length of the CDR3 is 15 residues. Germline V gene data show CDR1 as SGDLS and CDR2 as YYNGEE. V gave up 6 bases and J gave up 4 bases; unmatched junction bases: 9.

The chain has TRBV6-5 and TRBJ1-5; D ambiguous. With 6 bases removed from V and 8 bases from J, the gap between germline ends came to 14 bases. CDR3 length equals 13 residues. The germline gives CDR1 MNHEY, CDR2 SVGAGI. The CDR3 DNA follows: TGTGCCAGCAGGGCCTCTTCGGTTGAGCCCCAGCATTTT. It encodes CASRASSVEPQHF.

This rearrangement joins TRBV9 to TRBJ1-1, with D unclear. With 2 bases removed from V and 11 bases from J, the gap between germline ends came to 16 bases. Germline V gene sequence: CDR1 SGDLS, CDR2 YYNGEE. The CDR3 consists of 13 residues. The CDR3 here is CASSVELVAPAFF. The DNA of the CDR3 is TGTGCCAGCAGCGTTGAATTGGTGGCCCCGGCTTTCTTT.

The rearrangement uses TRBV10-3 and TRBJ2-3; D gene unclear. V was pared by 7 bases and J by 2 bases, with 10 bases between. The CDR3 length is 13 residues. Germline V CDR1 and CDR2: ENHRY, SYGVKD. The DNA of the CDR3 is TGTGCCATCAACAGAGAGTCCACAGATACGCAGTATTTT. Translating gives CAINRESTDTQYF.

This chain uses TRBV2 with TRBJ1-3; D is ambiguous. V was shortened by 7 bases and J by 7 bases, with 20 bases between the two germline ends. CDR1 is SNHLY and CDR2 is FYNNEI in the germline V gene. The CDR3 runs 15 residues. CDR3 nucleotide sequence: TGTGCCAGCACCCAAAGGGAGGGCCCCCGCAACACCATATATTTT. This encodes CASTQREGPRNTIYF.

J is TRBJ1-3 and V is TRBV6-5; D gene ambiguous. This CDR3 comprises 12 residues. The V end lost 7 bases, the J end lost 4 bases, and 8 bases lay between the germline ends. CDR1 and CDR2 (germline): MNHEY, SVGAGI. The CDR3, as DNA: TGTGCCAGCAAGGGTGCAGGAAACACCATATATTTT. This gives the protein CASKGAGNTIYF.

The V call is TRBV5-4, the J call TRBJ1-4; D is perhaps TRBD1 (5 bases). The CDR3 is 14 residues long. V was cut by 5 bases and J by 2 bases, with 10 bases left in between. Germline V CDR1 and CDR2: SGHNT, YYREEE (reference sequence). CDR3 loop: CASRERGTNEKLFF. CDR3 bases: TGTGCCAGCAGGGAGCGGGGGACTAATGAAAAACTGTTTTTT.

The chain has TRBV12-3 or TRBV12-4 and TRBJ1-1; 8 nucleotides line up with TRBD1. The CDR3 contains 11 residues. Trimming removed 6 bases from V and 12 bases from J; junction bases left unmatched: 6. The CDR3 sequence: CASSLGTGSFF. The CDR3 DNA follows: TGTGCCAGCAGCCTCGGGACAGGATCTTTCTTT.

The chain is built from TRBV19 and TRBJ1-1; 7 bases align to TRBD1. The CDR3 sequence is 14 residues long. J was trimmed by 1 base and V by 8 bases; bases with no gene match: 7. Looked up from germline, CDR1 is LNHDA and CDR2 is SQIVND (reference sequence). CDR3 nucleotide sequence: TGTGCCAGTGGACGTCACAGGGGGAACACTGAAGCTTTCTTT. Its translation: CASGRHRGNTEAFF.

The chain is built from TRBV6-5 and TRBJ1-2; TRBD1 aligns across 7 bases. Per the germline V gene, CDR1 is MNHEY and CDR2 is SVGAGI. This CDR3 comprises 13 residues. Trimming took 8 bases from V and 6 from J; bases not matched to a gene: 9. The CDR3 reads CASRRQGTDGYTF. The CDR3 coding sequence is TGTGCCAGCCGACGACAGGGAACGGATGGCTACACCTTC.

The V call is TRBV6-4, the J call TRBJ2-1; D is ambiguous. This CDR3 is built from 17 residues. Deletions cut 0 bases from V and 4 bases from J, with 16 bases between. The germline V gene has CDR1 MRHNA and CDR2 SNTAGT. CDR3 nucleotides: TGTGCCAGCAGTGACTCTGGTCGCAGTTCAGGTTACAATGAGCAGTTCTTC. It translates to CASSDSGRSSGYNEQFF.

The V gene is TRBV11-2, the J gene TRBJ1-3, with D perhaps matching TRBD1 (6 bases). Germline values: CDR1 SGHAT, CDR2 FQNNGV. The CDR3 loop spans 18 amino acids. V shed 2 bases and J shed 0 bases, with 17 bases lying between them. The CDR3 region is CASSLRRQALSSGNTIYF. The CDR3 region has the DNA TGTGCCAGCAGCTTACGTCGACAGGCCCTATCCTCTGGAAACACCATATATTTT.

The rearrangement links TRBV2 to TRBJ2-7, with a weak D call TRBD2 (6 bases). Between the trimmed V and J ends, which lost 4 bases and 2 bases, there was a span of 9 bases. Germline CDR1 SNHLY, CDR2 FYNNEI. The CDR3 runs 13 residues. Here the CDR3 reads CASSVAGTYEQYF. Written as DNA, the CDR3 is TGTGCCAGCAGTGTGGCGGGGACCTACGAGCAGTACTTC.